This passage covers 5 T cell receptor beta chains from one sample sequenced in a study of beta chain features in type 1 diabetes (dated by TCRdb to about 2018). Libraries were prepared through the immunoSEQ multiplex PCR assay. The entire isolated RNA was reverse transcribed using the High Capacity cDNA Reverse Transcription Kit, and thus expressed TCRB transcripts were sequenced. The immuneACCESS repertoire file appears here via TCRdb, limited to in-frame rearrangements. These files lack a portion of the clones; in checked studies, under half of the deficit traces to unresolved V genes, and the cause of the others is not known. Here the sample has 600,000 to 650,000 clones; 15% to 17% occur a single time. The ten largest clones add up to about 0.097% of the sample. The sample consisted of naive CD4+ T cells from blood. The cell subset or site label here, explained by the study, means: true naive CD4+ T cells. These receptors came from a man younger than 35 in good health.

The table lists this clone with a few counts. This chain connects TRBV7-2 to TRBJ1-6; D gene unclear. This CDR3 is built from 15 residues. With 1 base removed from V and 7 bases from J, the gap between germline ends came to 11 bases. Germline CDR1 reads SGHTA; CDR2 reads FQGNSA. DNA of the CDR3: TGTGCCAGCAGCTTAGGGCCAGCAAGAAATTCACCCCTCCACTTT. Translating it yields CASSLGPARNSPLHF.

The J gene is TRBJ1-4, the V gene TRBV9; 8 bases match TRBD1. Germline lookup yields CDR1 SGDLS and CDR2 YYNGEE. The ends lost 4 bases at V and 8 bases at J; junction bases unmatched: 13. This CDR3 spans 16 amino acids. The CDR3 nucleotides read TGTGCCAGCAGCCCCGTTGGGGGGACAGGCTTCGAAAAACTGTTTTTT. Residues: CASSPVGGTGFEKLFF. Complete variable domain (other parts from reference TRBV9 and TRBJ1-4): DSGVTQTPKHLITATGQRVTLRCSPRSGDLSVYWYQQSLDQGLQFLIQYYNGEERAKGNILERFSAQQFPDLHSELNLSSLELGDSALYFCASSPVGGTGFEKLFFGSGTQLSVL.

V and J are TRBV28 and TRBJ2-5; D uncertain. The V and J ends lost 5 bases and 4 bases respectively, with 14 bases between them. Germline CDR1 reads MDHEN; CDR2 reads SYDVKM. The CDR3 consists of 14 residues. CDR3 residues: CASSPIRAPETQYF. The CDR3 nucleotides read TGTGCCAGCAGTCCCATTAGGGCTCCAGAGACCCAGTACTTC. The entire variable domain, with the rest obtained from reference TRBV28 and TRBJ2-5, is as follows: DVKVTQSSRYLVKRTGEKVFLECVQDMDHENMFWYRQDPGLGLRLIYFSYDVKMKEKGDIPEGYSVSREKKERFSLILESASTNQTSMYLCASSPIRAPETQYFGPGTRLLVL.

Comments on this clone: Other DNA sequences in this sample translate to the same CDR3. The chain links TRBV5-6 to TRBJ2-3, with D hard to call. The V end was cut by 2 bases, the J end by 9 bases, with 7 bases between. The length of the CDR3 is 11 residues. CDR1 is SGHDT, CDR2 YYEEEE, per germline. The DNA of the CDR3 is TGTGCCAGCAGCTTAGTTGACACGCAGTATTTT. It translates to CASSLVDTQYF.

The chain carries TRBV28 and TRBJ1-4; D might be TRBD1 (6 bases). The V end was cut by 5 bases, the J end by 6 bases, with 25 bases between. Per the germline V gene, CDR1 is MDHEN and CDR2 is SYDVKM. The length of the CDR3 is 18 residues. In DNA, the CDR3 is TGTGCCAGCAGTGGGACCGGGGGCGAAGAGGCGACCTATGAAAAACTGTTTTTT. It yields the protein CASSGTGGEEATYEKLFF.